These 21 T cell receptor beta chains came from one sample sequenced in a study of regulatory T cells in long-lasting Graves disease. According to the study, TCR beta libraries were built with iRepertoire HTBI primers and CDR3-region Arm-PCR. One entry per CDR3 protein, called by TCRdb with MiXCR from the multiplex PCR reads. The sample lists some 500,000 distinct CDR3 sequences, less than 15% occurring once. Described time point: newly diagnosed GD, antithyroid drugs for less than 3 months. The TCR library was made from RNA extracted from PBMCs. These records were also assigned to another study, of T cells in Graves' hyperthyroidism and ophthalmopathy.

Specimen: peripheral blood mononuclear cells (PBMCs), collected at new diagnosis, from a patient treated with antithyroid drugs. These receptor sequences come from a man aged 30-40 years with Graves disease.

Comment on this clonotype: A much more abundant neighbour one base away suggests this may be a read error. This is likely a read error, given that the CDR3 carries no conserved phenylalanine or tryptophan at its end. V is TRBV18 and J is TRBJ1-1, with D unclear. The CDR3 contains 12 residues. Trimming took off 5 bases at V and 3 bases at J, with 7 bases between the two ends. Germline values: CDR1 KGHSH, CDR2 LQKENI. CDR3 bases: TGTGCCAGCTCAACGTTAGACACTGAAGCTTTCATT. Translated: CASSTLDTEAFI.

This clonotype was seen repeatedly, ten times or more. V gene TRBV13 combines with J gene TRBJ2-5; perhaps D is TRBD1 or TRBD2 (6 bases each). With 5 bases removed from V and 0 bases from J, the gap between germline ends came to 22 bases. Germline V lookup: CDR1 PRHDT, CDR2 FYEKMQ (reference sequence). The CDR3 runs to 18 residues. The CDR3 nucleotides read TGTGCCAGCAGCGCCAGACACTTTCCGGAGGGGGACCAAGAGACCCAGTACTTC. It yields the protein CASSARHFPEGDQETQYF. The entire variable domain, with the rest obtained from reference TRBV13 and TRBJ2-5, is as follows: AAGVIQSPRHLIKEKRETATLKCYPIPRHDTVYWYQQGPGQDPQFLISFYEKMQSDKGSIPDRFSAQQFSDYHSELNMSSLELGDSALYFCASSARHFPEGDQETQYFGPGTRLLVL.

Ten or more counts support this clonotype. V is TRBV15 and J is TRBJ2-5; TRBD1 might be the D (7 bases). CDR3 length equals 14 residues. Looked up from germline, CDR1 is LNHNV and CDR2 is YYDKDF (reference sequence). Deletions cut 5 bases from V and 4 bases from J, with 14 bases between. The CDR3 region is CATSGGRTGETQYF. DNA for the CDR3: TGTGCCACCAGCGGGGGGAGGACAGGAGAGACCCAGTACTTC.

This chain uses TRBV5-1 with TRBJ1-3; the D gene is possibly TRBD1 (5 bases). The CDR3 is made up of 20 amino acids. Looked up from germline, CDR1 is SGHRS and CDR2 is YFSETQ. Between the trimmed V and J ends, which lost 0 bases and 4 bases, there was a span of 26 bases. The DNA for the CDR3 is TGCGCCAGCAGCTTGGGTCTACAGTCCAGGGAGTTTTCCCTCGGAAACACCATATATTTT. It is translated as CASSLGLQSREFSLGNTIYF. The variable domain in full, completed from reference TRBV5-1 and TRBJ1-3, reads KAGVTQTPRYLIKTRGQQVTLSCSPISGHRSVSWYQQTPGQGLQFLFEYFSETQRNKGNFPGRFSGRQFSNSRSEMNVSTLELGDSALYLCASSLGLQSREFSLGNTIYFGEGSWLTVV.

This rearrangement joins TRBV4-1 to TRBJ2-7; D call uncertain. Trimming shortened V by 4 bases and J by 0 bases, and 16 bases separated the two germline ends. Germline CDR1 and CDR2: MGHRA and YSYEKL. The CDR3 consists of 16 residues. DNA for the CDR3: TGCGCCAGCAGCCCTGGCGGTGGCCGTAGCTCCTACGAGCAGTACTTC. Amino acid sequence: CASSPGGGRSSYEQYF.

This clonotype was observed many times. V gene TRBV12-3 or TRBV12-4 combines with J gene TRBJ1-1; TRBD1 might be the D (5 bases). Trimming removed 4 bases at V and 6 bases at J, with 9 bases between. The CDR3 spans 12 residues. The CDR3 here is CASSYGTPEAFF. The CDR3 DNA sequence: TGTGCCAGCAGTTACGGGACTCCTGAAGCTTTCTTT.

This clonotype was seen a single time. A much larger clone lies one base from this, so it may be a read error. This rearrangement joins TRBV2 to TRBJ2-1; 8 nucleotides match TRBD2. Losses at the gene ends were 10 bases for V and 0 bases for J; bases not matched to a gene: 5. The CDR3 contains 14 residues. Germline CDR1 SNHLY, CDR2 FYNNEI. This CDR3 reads CANTREGSYNEQFF. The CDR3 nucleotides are TGTGCCAATACCCGGGAGGGCTCCTACAATGAGCAGTTCTTC.

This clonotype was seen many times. The CDR3 DNA sequence: TGCAGTGCTCATCCAGCGGGAGAGTACGAGCAGTACTTC. Translation: CSAHPAGEYEQYF. The chain carries TRBV20-1 and TRBJ2-7; 8 nucleotides line up with TRBD2. V shed 5 bases, J shed 4 bases, and the junction held 7 bases outside the gene matches. Germline CDR1 is DFQATT and CDR2 is SNEGSKA (reference sequence). The CDR3 runs 13 residues.

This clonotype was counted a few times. Written as DNA, the CDR3 is TGTGCCAGCAGCGACGAGGGGAGGGGTGAGCAGTTCTTC. Its translation: CASSDEGRGEQFF. The chain combines TRBV9 with TRBJ2-1; 7 bases agree with TRBD2. The V gene's germline CDR1 is SGDLS and CDR2 YYNGEE. Germline trimming cut 3 bases from V and 9 bases from J; bases unmatched to any gene: 6. The CDR3 is 13 residues long.

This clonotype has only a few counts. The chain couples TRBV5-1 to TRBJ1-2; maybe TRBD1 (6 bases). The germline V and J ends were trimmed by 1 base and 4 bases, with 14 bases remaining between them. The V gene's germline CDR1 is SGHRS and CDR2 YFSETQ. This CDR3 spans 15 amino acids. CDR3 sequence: CASSLFNDRIYGYTF. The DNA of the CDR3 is TGCGCCAGCAGCTTGTTTAATGACAGGATCTATGGCTACACCTTC.

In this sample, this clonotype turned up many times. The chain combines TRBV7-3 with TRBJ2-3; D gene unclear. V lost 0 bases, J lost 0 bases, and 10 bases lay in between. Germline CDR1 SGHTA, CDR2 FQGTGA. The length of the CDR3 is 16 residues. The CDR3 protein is CASSLTAATSTDTQYF. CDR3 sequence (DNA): TGTGCCAGCAGCTTAACGGCAGCTACTAGCACAGATACGCAGTATTTT.

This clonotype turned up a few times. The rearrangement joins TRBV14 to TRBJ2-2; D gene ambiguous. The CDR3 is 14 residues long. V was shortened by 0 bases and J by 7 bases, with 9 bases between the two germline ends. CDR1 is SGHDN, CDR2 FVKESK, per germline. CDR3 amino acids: CASSQDYTIGELFF. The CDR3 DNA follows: TGTGCCAGCAGCCAAGATTATACAATCGGGGAGCTGTTTTTT.

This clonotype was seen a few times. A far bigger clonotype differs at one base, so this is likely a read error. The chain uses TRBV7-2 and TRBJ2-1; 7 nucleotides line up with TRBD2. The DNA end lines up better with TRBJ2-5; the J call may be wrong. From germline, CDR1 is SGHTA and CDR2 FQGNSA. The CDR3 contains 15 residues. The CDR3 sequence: CASSLWEGLAETQYF. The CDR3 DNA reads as TGTGCCAGCAGCTTATGGGAGGGGTTAGCGGAGACCCAGTACTTC.

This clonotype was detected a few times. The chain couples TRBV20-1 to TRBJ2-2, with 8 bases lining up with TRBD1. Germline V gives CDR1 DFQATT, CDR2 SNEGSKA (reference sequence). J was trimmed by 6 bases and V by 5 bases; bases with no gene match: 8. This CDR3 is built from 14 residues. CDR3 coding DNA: TGCAGTGCTCGACGACAGGGGAGCTCCGGGGAGCTGTTTTTT. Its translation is CSARRQGSSGELFF.

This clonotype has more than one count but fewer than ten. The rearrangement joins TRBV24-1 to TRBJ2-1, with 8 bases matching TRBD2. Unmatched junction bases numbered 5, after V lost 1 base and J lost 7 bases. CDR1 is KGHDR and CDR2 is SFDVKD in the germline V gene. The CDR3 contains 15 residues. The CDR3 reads CATSDFGRGGNEQFF. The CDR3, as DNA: TGTGCCACCAGTGATTTTGGTCGGGGGGGAAATGAGCAGTTCTTC.

The CDR3 loop reads CASSLGGSRDEQFF. The CDR3 nucleotides read TGTGCCAGCAGCTTGGGCGGGAGTAGGGATGAGCAGTTCTTC. The chain is built from TRBV7-2 and TRBJ2-1; TRBD2 agrees at 7 bases. Unmatched junction bases numbered 7, after V lost 3 bases and J lost 8 bases. There are 14 residues in the CDR3. Germline CDR1 is SGHTA and CDR2 is FQGNSA.

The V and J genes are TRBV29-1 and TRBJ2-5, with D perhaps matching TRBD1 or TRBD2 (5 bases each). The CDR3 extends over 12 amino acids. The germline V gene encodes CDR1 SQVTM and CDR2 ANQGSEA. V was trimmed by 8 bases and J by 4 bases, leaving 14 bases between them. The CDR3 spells CSTGAGRETQYF. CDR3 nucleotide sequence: TGCAGCACTGGGGCAGGGAGAGAGACCCAGTACTTC.

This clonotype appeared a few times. CDR3 coding DNA: TGTGCCAGCTCACCACGACGGGGCGCTTGGAATGAGCAGTTCTTC. Translating it yields CASSPRRGAWNEQFF. The J gene is TRBJ2-1, the V gene TRBV18, with D perhaps matching TRBD1 or TRBD2 (5 bases each). CDR3 length: 15 amino acids. Germline V gene sequence: CDR1 KGHSH, CDR2 LQKENI. V lost 1 base to trimming and J lost 7 bases, with 14 bases between them.

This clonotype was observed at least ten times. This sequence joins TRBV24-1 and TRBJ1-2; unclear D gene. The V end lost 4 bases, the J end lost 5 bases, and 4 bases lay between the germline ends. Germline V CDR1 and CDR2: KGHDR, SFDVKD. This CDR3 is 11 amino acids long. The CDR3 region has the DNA TGTGCCACCAGTGACGGGTATGGCTACACCTTC. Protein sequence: CATSDGYGYTF.

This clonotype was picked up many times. The CDR3 nucleotides are TGTGCCAGCTCACCACCGCCACAGCCCAACACTGAAGCTTTCTTT. Protein sequence: CASSPPPQPNTEAFF. The gene calls are TRBV18 and TRBJ1-1; D unclear. The CDR3 runs to 15 residues. V lost 0 bases, J lost 2 bases, and 10 bases lay in between. Looked up from germline, CDR1 is KGHSH and CDR2 is LQKENI.

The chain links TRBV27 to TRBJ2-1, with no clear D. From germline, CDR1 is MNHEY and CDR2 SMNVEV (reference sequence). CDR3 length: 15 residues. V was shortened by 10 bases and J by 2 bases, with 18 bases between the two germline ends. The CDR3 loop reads CATLRSMGAYNEQFF. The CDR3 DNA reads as TGTGCCACCCTACGGTCTATGGGCGCCTACAATGAGCAGTTCTTC.